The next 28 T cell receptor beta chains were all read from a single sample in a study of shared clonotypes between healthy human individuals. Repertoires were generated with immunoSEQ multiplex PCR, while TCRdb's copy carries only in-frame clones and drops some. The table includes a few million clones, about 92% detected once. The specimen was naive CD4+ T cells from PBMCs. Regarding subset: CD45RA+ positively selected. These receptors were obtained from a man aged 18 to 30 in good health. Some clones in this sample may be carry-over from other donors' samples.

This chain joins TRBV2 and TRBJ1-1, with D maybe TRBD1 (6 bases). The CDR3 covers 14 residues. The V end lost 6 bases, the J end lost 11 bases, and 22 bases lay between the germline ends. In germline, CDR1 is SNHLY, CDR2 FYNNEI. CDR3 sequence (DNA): TGTGCCAGCAGCCTCAATGGGGGCGGGGAAGGGGCTTTCTTT. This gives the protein CASSLNGGGEGAFF.

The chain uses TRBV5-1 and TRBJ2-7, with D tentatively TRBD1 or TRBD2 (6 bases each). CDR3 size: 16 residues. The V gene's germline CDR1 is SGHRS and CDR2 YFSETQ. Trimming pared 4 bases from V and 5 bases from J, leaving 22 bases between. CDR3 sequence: CASSPGALAGRDEQYF. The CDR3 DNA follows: TGCGCCAGCAGCCCGGGGGCGCTAGCCGGACGAGACGAGCAGTACTTC.

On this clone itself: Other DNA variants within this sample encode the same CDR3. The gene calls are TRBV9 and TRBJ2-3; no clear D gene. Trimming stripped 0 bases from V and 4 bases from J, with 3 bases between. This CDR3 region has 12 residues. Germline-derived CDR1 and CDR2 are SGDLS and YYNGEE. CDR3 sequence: CASSVEADTQYF. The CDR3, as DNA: TGTGCCAGCAGCGTAGAAGCAGATACGCAGTATTTT.

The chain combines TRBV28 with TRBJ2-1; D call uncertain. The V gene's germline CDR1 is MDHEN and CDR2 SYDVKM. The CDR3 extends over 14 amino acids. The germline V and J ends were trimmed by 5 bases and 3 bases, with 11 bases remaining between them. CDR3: CASSPPHYYNEQFF. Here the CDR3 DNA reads TGTGCCAGCAGTCCCCCGCACTACTACAATGAGCAGTTCTTC.

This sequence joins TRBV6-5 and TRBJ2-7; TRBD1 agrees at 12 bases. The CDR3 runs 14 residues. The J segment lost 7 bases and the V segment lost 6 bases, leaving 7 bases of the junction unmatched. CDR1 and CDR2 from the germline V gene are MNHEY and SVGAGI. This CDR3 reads CASSQGQGAGEQYF. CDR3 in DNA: TGTGCCAGCAGCCAGGGACAGGGGGCCGGTGAGCAGTACTTC.

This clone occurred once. CDR3 sequence (DNA): TGTGCCAGCAGTTTGACAGGGCACCTGAACACTGAAGCTTTCTTT. Amino acids: CASSLTGHLNTEAFF. The V gene is TRBV28, the J gene TRBJ1-1, with 7 nucleotides matching TRBD1. Germline CDR1 and CDR2: MDHEN and SYDVKM. The CDR3 totals 15 residues. Unmatched junction bases numbered 4, after V lost 3 bases and J lost 0 bases.

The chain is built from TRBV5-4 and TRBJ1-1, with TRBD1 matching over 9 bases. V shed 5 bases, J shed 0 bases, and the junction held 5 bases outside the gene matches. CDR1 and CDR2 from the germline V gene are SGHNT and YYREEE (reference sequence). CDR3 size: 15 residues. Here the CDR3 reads CASSQTGGLNTEAFF. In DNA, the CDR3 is TGTGCCAGCAGTCAAACAGGGGGCTTGAACACTGAAGCTTTCTTT.

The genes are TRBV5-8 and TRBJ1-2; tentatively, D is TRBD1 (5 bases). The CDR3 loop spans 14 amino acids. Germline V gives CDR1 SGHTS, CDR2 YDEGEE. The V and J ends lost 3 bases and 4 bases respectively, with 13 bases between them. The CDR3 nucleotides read TGTGCCAGCAGCTGGGGGGACGGAGTCTATGGCTACACCTTC. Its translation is CASSWGDGVYGYTF.

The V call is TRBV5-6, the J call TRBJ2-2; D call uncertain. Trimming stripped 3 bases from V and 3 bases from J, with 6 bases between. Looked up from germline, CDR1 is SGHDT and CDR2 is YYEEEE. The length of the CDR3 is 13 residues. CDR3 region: CASSWAYTGELFF. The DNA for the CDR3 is TGTGCCAGCAGCTGGGCTTACACCGGGGAGCTGTTTTTT.

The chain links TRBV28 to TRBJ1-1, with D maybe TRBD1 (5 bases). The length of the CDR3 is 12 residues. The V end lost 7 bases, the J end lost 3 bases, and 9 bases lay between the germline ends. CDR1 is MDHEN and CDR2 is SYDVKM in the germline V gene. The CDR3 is CASTSGDTEAFF. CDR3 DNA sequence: TGTGCCAGCACCTCGGGGGACACTGAAGCTTTCTTT.

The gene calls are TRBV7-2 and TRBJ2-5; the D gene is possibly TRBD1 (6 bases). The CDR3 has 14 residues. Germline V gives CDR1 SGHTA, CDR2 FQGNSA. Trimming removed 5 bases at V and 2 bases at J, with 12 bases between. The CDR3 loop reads CASSPRQAQETQYF. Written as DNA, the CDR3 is TGTGCCAGCAGCCCGCGACAGGCTCAAGAGACCCAGTACTTC.

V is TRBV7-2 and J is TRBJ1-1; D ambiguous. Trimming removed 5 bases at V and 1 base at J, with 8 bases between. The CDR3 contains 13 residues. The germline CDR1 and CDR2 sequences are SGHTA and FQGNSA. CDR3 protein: CASSARANTEAFF. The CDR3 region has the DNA TGTGCCAGCAGCGCCCGGGCGAACACTGAAGCTTTCTTT.

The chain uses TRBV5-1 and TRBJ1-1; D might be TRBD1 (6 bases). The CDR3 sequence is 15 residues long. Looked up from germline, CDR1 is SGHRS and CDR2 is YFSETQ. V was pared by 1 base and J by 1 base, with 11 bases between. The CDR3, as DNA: TGCGCCAGCAGCTTGCAGTCAGGGGCGAACACTGAAGCTTTCTTT. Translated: CASSLQSGANTEAFF.

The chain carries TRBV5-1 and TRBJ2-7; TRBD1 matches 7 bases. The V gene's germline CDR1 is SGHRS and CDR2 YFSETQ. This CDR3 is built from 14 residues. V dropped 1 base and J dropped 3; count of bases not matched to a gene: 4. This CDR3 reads CASSLRQGHYEQYF. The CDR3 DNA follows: TGCGCCAGCAGCTTGCGACAGGGACACTACGAGCAGTACTTC.

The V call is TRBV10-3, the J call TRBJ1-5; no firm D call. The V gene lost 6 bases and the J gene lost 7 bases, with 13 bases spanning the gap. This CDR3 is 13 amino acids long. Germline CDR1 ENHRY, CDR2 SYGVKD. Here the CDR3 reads CAIRDRGEQPQHF. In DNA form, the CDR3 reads TGTGCCATCAGGGACCGGGGAGAACAGCCCCAGCATTTT.

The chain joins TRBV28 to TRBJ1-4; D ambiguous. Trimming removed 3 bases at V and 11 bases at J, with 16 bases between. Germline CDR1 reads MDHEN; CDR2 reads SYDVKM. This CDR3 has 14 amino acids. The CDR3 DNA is TGTGCCAGCAGTTTGCCTGACACCCCGGGGAAACTGTTTTTT. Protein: CASSLPDTPGKLFF.

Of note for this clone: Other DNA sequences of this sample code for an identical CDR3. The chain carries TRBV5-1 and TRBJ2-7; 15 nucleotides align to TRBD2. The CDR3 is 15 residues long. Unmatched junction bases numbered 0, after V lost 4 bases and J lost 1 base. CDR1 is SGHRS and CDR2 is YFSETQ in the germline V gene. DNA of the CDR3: TGCGCCAGCAGCGGGACTAGCGGGAGGTCCTACGAGCAGTACTTC. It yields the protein CASSGTSGRSYEQYF. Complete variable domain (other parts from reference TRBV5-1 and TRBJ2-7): KAGVTQTPRYLIKTRGQQVTLSCSPISGHRSVSWYQQTPGQGLQFLFEYFSETQRNKGNFPGRFSGRQFSNSRSEMNVSTLELGDSALYLCASSGTSGRSYEQYFGPGTRLTVT.

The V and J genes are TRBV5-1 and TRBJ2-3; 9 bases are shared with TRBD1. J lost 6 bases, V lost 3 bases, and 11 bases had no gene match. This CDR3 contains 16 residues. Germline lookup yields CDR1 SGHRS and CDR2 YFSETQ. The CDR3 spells CASSSMGQGEWDTQYF. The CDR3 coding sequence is TGCGCCAGCAGCTCTATGGGACAGGGTGAATGGGATACGCAGTATTTT.

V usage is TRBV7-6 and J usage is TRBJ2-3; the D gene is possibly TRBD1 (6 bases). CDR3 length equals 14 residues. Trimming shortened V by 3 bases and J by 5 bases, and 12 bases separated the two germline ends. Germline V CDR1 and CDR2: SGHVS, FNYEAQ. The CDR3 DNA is TGTGCCAGCAGCTTCGGGCAGGGGATAGATACGCAGTATTTT. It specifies CASSFGQGIDTQYF.

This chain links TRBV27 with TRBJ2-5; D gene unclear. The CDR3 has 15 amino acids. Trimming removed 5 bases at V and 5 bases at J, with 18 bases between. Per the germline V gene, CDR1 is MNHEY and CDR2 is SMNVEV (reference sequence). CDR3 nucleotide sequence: TGTGCCAGCAGTGATGTTTCGGAGCTCGGGGAGACCCAGTACTTC. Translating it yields CASSDVSELGETQYF.

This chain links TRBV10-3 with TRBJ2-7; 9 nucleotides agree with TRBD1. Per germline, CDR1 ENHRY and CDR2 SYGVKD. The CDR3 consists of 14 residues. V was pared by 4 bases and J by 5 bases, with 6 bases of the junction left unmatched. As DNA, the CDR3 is TGTGCCATCAGTGCCGGGACAGGGAAGGACGAGCAGTACTTC. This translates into CAISAGTGKDEQYF.

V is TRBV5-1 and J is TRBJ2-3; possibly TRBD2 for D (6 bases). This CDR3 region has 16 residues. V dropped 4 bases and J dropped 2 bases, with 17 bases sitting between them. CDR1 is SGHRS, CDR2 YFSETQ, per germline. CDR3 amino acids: CASSAGWGGNTDTQYF. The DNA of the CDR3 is TGCGCCAGCAGCGCAGGGTGGGGCGGGAACACAGATACGCAGTATTTT.

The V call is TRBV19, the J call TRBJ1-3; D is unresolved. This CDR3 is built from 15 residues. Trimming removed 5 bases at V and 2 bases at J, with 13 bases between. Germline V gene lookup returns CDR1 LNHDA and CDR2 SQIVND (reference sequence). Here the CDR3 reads CASSGRARAGNTIYF. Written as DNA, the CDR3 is TGTGCCAGTAGTGGGAGGGCAAGAGCTGGAAACACCATATATTTT.

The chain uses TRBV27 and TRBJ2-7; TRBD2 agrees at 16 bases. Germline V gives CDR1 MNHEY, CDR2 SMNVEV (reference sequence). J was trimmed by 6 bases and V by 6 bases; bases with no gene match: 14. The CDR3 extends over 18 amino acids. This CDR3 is CASRSFGTSGRASGEQYF. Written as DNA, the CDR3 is TGTGCCAGCAGGAGTTTCGGGACTAGCGGGAGGGCAAGTGGCGAGCAGTACTTC.

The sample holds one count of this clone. The CDR3 sequence is CASMLGQKETQYF. As DNA, the CDR3 is TGTGCCAGCATGCTGGGACAGAAAGAGACCCAGTACTTC. The rearrangement links TRBV7-8 to TRBJ2-5, with 7 bases that match TRBD1. The V and J ends lost 7 bases and 3 bases, in that order; junction bases with no gene match: 5. This CDR3 contains 13 residues. The V gene's germline CDR1 is SGHVS and CDR2 FQNEAQ.

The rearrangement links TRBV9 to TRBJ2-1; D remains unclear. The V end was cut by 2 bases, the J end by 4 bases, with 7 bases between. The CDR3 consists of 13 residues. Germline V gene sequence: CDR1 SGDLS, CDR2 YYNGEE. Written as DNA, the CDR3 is TGTGCCAGCAGCGTTACAGAATACAATGAGCAGTTCTTC. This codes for CASSVTEYNEQFF. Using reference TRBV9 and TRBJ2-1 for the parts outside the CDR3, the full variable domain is DSGVTQTPKHLITATGQRVTLRCSPRSGDLSVYWYQQSLDQGLQFLIQYYNGEERAKGNILERFSAQQFPDLHSELNLSSLELGDSALYFCASSVTEYNEQFFGPGTRLTVL.

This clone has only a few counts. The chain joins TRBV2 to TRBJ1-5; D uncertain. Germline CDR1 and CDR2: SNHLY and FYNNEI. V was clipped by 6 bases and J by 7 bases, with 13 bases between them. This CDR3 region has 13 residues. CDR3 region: CASRRDLKQPQHF. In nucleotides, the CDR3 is TGTGCCAGCAGGAGGGATTTGAAACAGCCCCAGCATTTT.

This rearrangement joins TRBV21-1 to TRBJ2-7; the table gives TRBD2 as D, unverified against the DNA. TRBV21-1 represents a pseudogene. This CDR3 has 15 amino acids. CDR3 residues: CASRTRSERLYEQYF. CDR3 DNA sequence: TGTGCCAGCAGAACAAGGAGCGAGAGACTCTACGAGCAGTACTTC.